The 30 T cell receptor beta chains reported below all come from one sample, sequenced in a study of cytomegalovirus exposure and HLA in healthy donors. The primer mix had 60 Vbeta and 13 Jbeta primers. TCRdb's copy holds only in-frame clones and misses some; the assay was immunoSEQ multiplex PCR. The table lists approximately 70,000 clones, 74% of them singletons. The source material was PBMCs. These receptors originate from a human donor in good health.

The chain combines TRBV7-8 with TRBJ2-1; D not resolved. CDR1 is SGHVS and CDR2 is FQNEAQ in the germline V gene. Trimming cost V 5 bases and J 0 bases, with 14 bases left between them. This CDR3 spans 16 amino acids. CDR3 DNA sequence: TGTGCCAGCAGCAGTAAACCAGCGACCTCCTACAATGAGCAGTTCTTC. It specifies CASSSKPATSYNEQFF.

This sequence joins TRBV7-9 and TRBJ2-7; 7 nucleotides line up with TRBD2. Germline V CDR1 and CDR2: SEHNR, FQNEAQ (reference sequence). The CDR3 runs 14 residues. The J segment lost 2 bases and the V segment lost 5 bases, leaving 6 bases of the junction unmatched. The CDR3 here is CASSLGLGPYEQYF. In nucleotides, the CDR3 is TGTGCCAGCAGCCTCGGACTAGGGCCCTACGAGCAGTACTTC.

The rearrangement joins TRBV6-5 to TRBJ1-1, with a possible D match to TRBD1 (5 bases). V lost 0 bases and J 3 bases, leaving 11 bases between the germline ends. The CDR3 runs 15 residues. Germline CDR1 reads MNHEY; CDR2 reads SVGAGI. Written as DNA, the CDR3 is TGTGCCAGCAGTTACTCGTTCATAGGGGACACTGAAGCTTTCTTT. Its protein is CASSYSFIGDTEAFF.

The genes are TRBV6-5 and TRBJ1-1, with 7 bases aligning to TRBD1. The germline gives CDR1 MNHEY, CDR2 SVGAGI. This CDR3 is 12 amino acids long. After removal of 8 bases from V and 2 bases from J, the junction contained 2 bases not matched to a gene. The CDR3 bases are TGTGCCAGCCGGGACAGCAACACTGAAGCTTTCTTT. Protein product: CASRDSNTEAFF.

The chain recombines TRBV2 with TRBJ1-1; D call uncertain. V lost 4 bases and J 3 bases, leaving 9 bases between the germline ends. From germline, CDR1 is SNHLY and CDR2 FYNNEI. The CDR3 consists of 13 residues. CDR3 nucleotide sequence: TGTGCCAGCAGTGTTGGAGACTACACTGAAGCTTTCTTT. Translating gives CASSVGDYTEAFF.

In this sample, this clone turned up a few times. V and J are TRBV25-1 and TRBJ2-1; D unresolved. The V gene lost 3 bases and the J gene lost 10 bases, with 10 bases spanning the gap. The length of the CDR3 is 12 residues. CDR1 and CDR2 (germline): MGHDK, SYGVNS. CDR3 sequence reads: CASSESVWEQFF. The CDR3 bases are TGTGCCAGCAGTGAGAGCGTCTGGGAGCAGTTCTTC.

CDR3 protein: CASRPTGEQETQYF. The CDR3 DNA is TGCGCCAGCAGGCCGACAGGGGAGCAAGAGACCCAGTACTTC. This chain links TRBV5-1 with TRBJ2-5; the match to TRBD1 covers 8 bases. CDR3 length: 14 amino acids. The V gene end was trimmed by 5 bases and the J gene end by 2 bases; junction bases not matched to a gene: 5. Looked up from germline, CDR1 is SGHRS and CDR2 is YFSETQ.

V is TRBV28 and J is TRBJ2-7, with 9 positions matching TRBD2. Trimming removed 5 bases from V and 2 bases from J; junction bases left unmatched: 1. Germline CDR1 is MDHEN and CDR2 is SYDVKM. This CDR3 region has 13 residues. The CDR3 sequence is CASSPSGTYEQYF. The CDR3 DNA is TGTGCCAGCAGTCCTAGCGGGACCTACGAGCAGTACTTC.

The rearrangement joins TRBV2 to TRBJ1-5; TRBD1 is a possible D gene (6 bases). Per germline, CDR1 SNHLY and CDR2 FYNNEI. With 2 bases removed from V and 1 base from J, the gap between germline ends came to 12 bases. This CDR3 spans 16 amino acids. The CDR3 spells CASSEFGDRSNQPQHF. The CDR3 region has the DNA TGTGCCAGCAGTGAATTCGGTGACAGGAGCAATCAGCCCCAGCATTTT.

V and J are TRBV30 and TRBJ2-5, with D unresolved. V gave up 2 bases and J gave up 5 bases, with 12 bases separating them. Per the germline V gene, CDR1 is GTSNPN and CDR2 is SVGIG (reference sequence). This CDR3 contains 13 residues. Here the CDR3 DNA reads TGTGCCTGGAGTCTCCGAAGTGGCGAGACCCAGTACTTC. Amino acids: CAWSLRSGETQYF.

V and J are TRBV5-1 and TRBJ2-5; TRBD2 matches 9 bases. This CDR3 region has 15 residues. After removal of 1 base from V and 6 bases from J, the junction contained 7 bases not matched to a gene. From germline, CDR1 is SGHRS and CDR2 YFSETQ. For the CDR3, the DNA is TGCGCCAGCAGCTTGAATAGCGGGAGTGGGAAGACCCAGTACTTC. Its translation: CASSLNSGSGKTQYF. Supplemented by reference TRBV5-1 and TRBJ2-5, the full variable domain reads KAGVTQTPRYLIKTRGQQVTLSCSPISGHRSVSWYQQTPGQGLQFLFEYFSETQRNKGNFPGRFSGRQFSNSRSEMNVSTLELGDSALYLCASSLNSGSGKTQYFGPGTRLLVL.

The CDR3 protein is CAARAGSTDTQYF. DNA of the CDR3: TGTGCCGCCCGGGCGGGGAGCACAGATACGCAGTATTTT. The chain is built from TRBV6-5 and TRBJ2-3; a possible D gene is TRBD2 (6 bases). Germline assignment: CDR1 MNHEY and CDR2 SVGAGI. CDR3 length equals 13 residues. Trimming pared 11 bases from V and 0 bases from J, leaving 12 bases between.

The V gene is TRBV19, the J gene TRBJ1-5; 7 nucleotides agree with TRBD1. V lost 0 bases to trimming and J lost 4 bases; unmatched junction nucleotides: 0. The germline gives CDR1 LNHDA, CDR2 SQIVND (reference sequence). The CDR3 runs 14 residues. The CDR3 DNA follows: TGTGCCAGTAGTATAGACAGGGGGAATCAGCCCCAGCATTTT. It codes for CASSIDRGNQPQHF. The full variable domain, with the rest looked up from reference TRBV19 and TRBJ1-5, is DGGITQSPKYLFRKEGQNVTLSCEQNLNHDAMYWYRQDPGQGLRLIYYSQIVNDFQKGDIAEGYSVSREKKESFPLTVTSAQKNPTAFYLCASSIDRGNQPQHFGDGTRLSIL.

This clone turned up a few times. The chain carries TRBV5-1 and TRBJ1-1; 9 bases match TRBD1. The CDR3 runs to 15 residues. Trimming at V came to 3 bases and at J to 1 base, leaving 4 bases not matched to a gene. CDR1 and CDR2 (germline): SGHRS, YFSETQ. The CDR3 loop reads CASSSPGQGNTEAFF. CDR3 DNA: TGCGCCAGCAGCTCGCCGGGACAGGGGAACACTGAAGCTTTCTTT.

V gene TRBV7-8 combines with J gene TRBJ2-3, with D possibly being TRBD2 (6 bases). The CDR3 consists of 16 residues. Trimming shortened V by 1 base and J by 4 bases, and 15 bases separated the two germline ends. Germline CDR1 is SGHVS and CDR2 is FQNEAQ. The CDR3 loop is CASSLGAGRMADTQYF. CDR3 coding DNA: TGTGCCAGCAGCTTAGGGGCAGGGAGGATGGCAGATACGCAGTATTTT.

Here the CDR3 DNA reads TGTGCCAGCAGCGTAGATGGAGGGAGTACTGAAGCTTTCTTT. Its protein is CASSVDGGSTEAFF. This chain connects TRBV9 to TRBJ1-1; D gene uncertain. Germline lookup yields CDR1 SGDLS and CDR2 YYNGEE. V was trimmed by 0 bases and J by 5 bases, leaving 11 bases between them. The CDR3 sequence is 14 residues long.

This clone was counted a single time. The CDR3 loop is CSVERNTEAFF. The DNA for the CDR3 is TGCAGCGTTGAGAGAAACACTGAAGCTTTCTTT. The V gene is TRBV29-1, the J gene TRBJ1-1; D ambiguous. Germline values: CDR1 SQVTM, CDR2 ANQGSEA. The V gene lost 3 bases and the J gene lost 2 bases, with 4 bases spanning the gap. This CDR3 has 11 amino acids.

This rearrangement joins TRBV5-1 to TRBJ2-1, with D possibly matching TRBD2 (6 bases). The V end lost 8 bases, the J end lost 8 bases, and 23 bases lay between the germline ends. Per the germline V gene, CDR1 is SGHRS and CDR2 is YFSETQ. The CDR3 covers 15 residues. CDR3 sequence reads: CARGVELARNYEQFF. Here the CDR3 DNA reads TGCGCCAGGGGCGTAGAACTAGCCAGAAACTATGAGCAGTTCTTC.

The CDR3 sequence is CAISKQGGETEAFF. CDR3 sequence (DNA): TGTGCCATCAGTAAACAGGGAGGGGAGACTGAAGCTTTCTTT. The chain uses TRBV10-3 and TRBJ1-1, with a weak D call TRBD1 (6 bases). CDR3 size: 14 residues. Deletions cut 5 bases from V and 5 bases from J, with 15 bases between. Germline-derived CDR1 and CDR2 are ENHRY and SYGVKD.

The CDR3 here is CASSVQGYTEAFF. The CDR3 bases are TGTGCCAGCAGCGTTCAGGGATACACTGAAGCTTTCTTT. V usage is TRBV28 and J usage is TRBJ1-1; a possible D gene is TRBD1 (5 bases). The germline V and J ends were trimmed by 6 bases and 3 bases, with 11 bases remaining between them. Germline V gene sequence: CDR1 MDHEN, CDR2 SYDVKM. CDR3 length: 13 residues.

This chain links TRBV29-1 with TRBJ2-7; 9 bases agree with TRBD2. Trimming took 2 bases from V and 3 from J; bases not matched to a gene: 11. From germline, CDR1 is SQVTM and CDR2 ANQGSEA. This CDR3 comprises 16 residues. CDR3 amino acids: CSVERYLAGQGYEQYF. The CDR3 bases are TGCAGCGTTGAAAGATACCTAGCGGGGCAAGGCTACGAGCAGTACTTC.

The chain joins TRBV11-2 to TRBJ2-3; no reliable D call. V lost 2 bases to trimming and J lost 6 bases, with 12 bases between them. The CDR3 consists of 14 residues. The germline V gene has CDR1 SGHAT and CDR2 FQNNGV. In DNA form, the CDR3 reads TGTGCCAGCAGCTTAAGCCCCCGCGTCGATACGCAGTATTTT. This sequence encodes CASSLSPRVDTQYF.

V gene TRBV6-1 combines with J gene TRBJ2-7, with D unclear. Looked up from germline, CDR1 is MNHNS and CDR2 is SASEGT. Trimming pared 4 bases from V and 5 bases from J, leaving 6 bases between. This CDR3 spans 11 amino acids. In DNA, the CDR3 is TGTGCCAGCAGTGGTCTTAACGAGCAGTACTTC. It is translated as CASSGLNEQYF.

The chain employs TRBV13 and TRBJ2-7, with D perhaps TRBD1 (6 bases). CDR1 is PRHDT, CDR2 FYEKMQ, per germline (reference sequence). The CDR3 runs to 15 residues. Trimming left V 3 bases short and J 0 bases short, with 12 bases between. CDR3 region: CASSFKGENSYEQYF. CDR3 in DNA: TGTGCCAGCAGCTTTAAGGGGGAAAACTCCTACGAGCAGTACTTC.

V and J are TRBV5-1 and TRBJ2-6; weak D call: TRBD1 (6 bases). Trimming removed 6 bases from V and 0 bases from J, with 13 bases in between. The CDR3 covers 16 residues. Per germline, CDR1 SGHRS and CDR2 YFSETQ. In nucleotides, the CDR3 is TGCGCCAGCAACAGGGCGGTTAGCTCTGGGGCCAACGTCCTGACTTTC. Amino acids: CASNRAVSSGANVLTF.

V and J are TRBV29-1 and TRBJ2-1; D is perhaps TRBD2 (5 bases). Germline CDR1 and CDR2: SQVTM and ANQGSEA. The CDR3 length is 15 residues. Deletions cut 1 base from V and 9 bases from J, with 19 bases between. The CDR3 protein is CSVEGGSTFGVEQFF. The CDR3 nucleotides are TGCAGCGTTGAAGGAGGGTCAACCTTCGGAGTTGAGCAGTTCTTC.

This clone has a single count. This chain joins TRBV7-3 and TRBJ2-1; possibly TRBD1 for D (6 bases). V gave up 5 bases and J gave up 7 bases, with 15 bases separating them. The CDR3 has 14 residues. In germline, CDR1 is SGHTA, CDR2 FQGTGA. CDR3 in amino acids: CASSHRDTPNEQFF. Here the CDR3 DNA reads TGTGCCAGCAGCCATCGGGACACACCAAATGAGCAGTTCTTC.

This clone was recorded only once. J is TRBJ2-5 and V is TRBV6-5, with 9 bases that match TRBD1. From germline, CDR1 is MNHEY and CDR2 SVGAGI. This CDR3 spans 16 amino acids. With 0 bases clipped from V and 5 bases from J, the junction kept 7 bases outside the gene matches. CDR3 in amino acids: CASSYSPGTGSETQYF. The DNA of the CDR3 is TGTGCCAGCAGTTACTCCCCGGGGACAGGGTCGGAGACCCAGTACTTC.

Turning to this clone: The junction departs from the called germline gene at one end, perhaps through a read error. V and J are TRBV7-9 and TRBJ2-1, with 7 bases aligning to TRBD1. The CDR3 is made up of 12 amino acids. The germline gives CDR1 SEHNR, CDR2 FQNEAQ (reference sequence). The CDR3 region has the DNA TGTTCCAGCACGGGACAGTACAATGAGCAGTTCTTC. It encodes CSSTGQYNEQFF. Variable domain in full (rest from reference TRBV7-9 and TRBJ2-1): DTGVSQNPRHKITKRGQNVTFRCDPISEHNRLYWYRQTLGQGPEFLTYFQNEAQLEKSRLLSDRFSAERPKGSFSTLEIQRTEQGDSAMYLCSSTGQYNEQFFGPGTRLTVL.

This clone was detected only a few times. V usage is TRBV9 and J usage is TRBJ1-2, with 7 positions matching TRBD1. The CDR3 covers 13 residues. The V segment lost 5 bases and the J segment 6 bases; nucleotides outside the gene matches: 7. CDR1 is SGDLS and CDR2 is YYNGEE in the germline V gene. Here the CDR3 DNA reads TGTGCCAGCAGGCCCCAGGGGGGAGATGGCTACACCTTC. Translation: CASRPQGGDGYTF.